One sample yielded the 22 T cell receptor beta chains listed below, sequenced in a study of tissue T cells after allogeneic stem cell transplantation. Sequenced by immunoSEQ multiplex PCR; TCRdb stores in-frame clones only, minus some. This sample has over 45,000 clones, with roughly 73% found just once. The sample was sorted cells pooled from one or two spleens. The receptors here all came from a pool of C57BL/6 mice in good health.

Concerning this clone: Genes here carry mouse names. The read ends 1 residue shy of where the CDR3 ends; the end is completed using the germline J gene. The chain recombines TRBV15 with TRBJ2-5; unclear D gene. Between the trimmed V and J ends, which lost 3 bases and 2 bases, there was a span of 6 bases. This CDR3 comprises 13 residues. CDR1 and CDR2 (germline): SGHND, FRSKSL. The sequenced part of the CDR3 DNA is TGTGCCAGCAGTTTTGGCAGCCAAGACACCCAGTAC. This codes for CASSFGSQDTQY. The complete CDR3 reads CASSFGSQDTQYF.

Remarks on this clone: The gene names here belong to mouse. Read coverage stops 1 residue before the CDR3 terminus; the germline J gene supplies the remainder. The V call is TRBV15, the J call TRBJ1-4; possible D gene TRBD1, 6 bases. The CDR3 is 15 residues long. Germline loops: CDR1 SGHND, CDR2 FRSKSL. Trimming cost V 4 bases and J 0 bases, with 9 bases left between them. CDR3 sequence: CASSYGTFSNERLFF. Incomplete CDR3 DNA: TGTGCCAGCAGTTATGGGACATTTTCCAACGAAAGATTATTT.

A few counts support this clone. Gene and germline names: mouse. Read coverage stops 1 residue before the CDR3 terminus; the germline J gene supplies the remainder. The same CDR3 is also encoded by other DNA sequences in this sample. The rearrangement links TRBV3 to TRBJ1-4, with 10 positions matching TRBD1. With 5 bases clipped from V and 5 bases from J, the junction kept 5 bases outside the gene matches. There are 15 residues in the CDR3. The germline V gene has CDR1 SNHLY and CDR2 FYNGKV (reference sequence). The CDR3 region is CASSHRDRGNERLFF. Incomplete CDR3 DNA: TGTGCCAGCAGCCACCGGGACAGGGGTAACGAAAGATTATTT. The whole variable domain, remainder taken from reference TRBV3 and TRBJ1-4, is GPKVLQIPSHQIIDMGQMVTLNCDPVSNHLYFYWYKQILGQQMEFLVNFYNGKVMEKSKLFKDQFSVERPDGSYFTLKIQPTALEDSAVYFCASSHRDRGNERLFFGHGTKLSVL.

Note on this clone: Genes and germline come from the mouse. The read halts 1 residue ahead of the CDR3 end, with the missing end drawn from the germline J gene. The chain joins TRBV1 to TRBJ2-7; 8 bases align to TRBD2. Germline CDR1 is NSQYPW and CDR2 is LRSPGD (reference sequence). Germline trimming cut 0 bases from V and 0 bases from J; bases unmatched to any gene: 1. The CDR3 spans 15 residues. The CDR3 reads CTCSADWGGSYEQYF. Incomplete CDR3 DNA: TGCACCTGCAGTGCAGATTGGGGGGGCTCCTATGAACAGTAC.

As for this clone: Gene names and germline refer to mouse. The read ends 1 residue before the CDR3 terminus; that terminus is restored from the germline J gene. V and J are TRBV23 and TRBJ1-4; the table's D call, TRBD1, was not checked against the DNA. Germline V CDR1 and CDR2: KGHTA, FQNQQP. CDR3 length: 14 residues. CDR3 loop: CSSSPGASNERLFF. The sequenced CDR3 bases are TGCTCCAGCAGTCCAGGGGCTTCCAACGAAAGATTATTT.

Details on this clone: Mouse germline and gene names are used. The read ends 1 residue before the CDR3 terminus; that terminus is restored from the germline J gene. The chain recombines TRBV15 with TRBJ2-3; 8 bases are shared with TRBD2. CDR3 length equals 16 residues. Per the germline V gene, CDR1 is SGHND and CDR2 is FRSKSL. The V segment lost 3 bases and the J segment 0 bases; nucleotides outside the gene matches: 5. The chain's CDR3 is CASSFLGGSSAETLYF. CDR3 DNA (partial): TGTGCCAGCAGTTTCCTGGGGGGATCTAGTGCAGAAACGCTGTAT.

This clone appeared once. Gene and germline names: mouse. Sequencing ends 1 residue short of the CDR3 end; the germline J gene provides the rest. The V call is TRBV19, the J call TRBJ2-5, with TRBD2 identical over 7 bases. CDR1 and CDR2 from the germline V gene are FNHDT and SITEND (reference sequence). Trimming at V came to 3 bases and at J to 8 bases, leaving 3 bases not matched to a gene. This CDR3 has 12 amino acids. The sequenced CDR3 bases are TGTGCCAGCAGTAGGGGGGGAGGCACCCAGTAC. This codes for CASSRGGGTQY. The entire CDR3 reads CASSRGGGTQYF.

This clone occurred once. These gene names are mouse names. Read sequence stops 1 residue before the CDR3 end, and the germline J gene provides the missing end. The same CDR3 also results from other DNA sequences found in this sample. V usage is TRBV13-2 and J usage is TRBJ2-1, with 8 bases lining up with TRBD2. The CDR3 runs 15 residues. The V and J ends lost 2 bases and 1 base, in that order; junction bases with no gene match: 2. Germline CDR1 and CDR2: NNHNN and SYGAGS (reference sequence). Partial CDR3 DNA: TGTGCCAGCGGTGACACTGGGGGAAACTATGCTGAGCAGTTC. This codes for CASGDTGGNYAEQF. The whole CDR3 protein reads CASGDTGGNYAEQFF.

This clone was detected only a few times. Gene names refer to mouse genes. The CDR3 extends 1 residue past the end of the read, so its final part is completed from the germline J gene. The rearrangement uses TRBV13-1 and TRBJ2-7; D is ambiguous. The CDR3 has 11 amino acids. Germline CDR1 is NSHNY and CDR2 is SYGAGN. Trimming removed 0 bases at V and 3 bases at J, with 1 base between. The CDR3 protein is CASSDDYEQYF. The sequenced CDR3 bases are TGTGCCAGCAGTGATGACTATGAACAGTAC.

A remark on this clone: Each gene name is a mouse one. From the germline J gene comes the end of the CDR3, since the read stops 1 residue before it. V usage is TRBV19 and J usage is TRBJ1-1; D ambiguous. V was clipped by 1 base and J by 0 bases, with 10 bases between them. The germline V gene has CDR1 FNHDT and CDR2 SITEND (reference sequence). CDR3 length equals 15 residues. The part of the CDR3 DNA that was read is TGTGCCAGCAGTATATCGGGGAGGGCAAACACAGAAGTCTTC. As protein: CASSISGRANTEVF. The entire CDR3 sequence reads CASSISGRANTEVFF.

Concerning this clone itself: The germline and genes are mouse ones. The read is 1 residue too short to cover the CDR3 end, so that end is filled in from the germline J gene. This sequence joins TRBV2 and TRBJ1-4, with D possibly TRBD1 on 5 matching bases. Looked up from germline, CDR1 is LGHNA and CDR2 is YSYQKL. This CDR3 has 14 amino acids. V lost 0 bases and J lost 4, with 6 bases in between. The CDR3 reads CASSQDGGNERLFF. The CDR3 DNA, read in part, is TGTGCCAGCAGCCAAGATGGGGGCAACGAAAGATTATTT.

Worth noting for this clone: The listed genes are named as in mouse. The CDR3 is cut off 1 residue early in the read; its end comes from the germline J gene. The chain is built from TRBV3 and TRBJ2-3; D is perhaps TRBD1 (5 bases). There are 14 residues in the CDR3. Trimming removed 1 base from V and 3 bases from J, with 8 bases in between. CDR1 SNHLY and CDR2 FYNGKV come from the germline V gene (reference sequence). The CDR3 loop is CASSLDQGAETLYF. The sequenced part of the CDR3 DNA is TGTGCCAGCAGCTTAGACCAGGGAGCAGAAACGCTGTAT.

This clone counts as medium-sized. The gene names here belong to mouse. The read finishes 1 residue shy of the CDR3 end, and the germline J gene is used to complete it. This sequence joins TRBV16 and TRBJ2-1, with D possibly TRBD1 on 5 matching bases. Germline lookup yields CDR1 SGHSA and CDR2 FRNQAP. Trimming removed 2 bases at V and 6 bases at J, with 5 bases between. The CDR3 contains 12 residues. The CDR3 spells CASSLQGAEQFF. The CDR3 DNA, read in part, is TGTGCAAGCAGCTTACAGGGTGCTGAGCAGTTC.

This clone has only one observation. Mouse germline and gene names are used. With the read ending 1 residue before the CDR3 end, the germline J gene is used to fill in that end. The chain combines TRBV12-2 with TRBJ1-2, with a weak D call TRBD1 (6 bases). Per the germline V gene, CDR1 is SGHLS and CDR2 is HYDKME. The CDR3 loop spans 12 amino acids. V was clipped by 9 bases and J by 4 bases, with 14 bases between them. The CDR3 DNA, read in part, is TGTGCCTCCGGGGGGCCGGTCTCCGACTACACC. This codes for CASGGPVSDYT. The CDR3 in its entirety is CASGGPVSDYTF. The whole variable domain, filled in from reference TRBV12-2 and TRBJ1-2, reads NSGVVQSPRYIIKGKGERSILKCIPISGHLSVAWYQQTQGQELKFFIQHYDKMERDKGNLPSRFSVQQFDDYHSEMNMSALELEDSAVYFCASGGPVSDYTFGSGTRLLVI.

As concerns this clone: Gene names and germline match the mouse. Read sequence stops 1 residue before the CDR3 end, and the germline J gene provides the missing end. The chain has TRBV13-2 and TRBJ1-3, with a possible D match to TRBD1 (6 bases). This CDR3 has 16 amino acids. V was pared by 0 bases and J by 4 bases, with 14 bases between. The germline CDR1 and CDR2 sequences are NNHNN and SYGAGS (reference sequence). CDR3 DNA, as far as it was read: TGTGCCAGCGGTGATGCGGGGGGCGCTGGAGGAAATACGCTCTAT. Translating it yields CASGDAGGAGGNTLY. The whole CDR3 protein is CASGDAGGAGGNTLYF.

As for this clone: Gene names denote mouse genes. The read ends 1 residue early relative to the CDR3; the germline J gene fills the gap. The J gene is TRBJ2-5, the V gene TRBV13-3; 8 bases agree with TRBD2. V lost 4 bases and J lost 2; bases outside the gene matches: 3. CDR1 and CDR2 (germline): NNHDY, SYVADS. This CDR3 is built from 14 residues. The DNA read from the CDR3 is TGTGCCAGCAGTCCTGGGGGGTTCCAAGACACCCAGTAC. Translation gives CASSPGGFQDTQY. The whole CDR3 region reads CASSPGGFQDTQYF.

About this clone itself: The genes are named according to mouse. This chain's CDR3 is CASSLRDRDYAEQFF. The sequenced part of the CDR3 DNA is TGTGCCAGCTCCCTCCGGGACAGGGACTATGCTGAGCAGTTC. The V and J genes are TRBV12-1 and TRBJ2-1; TRBD1 matches 9 bases. Read data end 1 residue before the CDR3 end; the end is taken from the germline J gene. This CDR3 spans 15 amino acids. V lost 4 bases, J lost 2 bases, and 5 bases stayed unmatched. The germline V gene encodes CDR1 SGHSN and CDR2 HYEKVE.

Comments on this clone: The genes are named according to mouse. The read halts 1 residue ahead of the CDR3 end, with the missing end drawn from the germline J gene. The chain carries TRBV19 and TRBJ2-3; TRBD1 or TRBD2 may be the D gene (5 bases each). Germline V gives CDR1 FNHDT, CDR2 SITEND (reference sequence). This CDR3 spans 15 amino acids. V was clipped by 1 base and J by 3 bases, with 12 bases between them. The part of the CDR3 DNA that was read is TGTGCCAGCAGTATATCCGGGGGTAGGGCAGAAACGCTGTAT. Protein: CASSISGGRAETLY. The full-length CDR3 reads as CASSISGGRAETLYF.

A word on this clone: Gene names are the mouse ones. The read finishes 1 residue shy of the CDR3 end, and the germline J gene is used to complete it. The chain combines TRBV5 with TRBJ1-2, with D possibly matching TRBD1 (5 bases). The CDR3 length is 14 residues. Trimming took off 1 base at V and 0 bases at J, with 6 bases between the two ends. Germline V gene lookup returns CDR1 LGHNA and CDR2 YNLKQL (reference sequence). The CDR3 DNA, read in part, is TGTGCCAGCAGCCAAGGGACAACAAACTCCGACTACACC. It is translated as CASSQGTTNSDYT. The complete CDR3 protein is CASSQGTTNSDYTF.

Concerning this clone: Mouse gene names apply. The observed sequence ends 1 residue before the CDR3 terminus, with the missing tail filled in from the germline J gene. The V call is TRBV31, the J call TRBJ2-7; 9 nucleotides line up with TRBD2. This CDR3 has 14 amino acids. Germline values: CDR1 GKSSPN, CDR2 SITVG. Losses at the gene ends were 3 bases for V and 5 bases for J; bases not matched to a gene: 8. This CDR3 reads CAWRGWGGVDEQYF. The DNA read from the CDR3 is TGTGCCTGGAGAGGGTGGGGGGGCGTTGATGAACAGTAC.

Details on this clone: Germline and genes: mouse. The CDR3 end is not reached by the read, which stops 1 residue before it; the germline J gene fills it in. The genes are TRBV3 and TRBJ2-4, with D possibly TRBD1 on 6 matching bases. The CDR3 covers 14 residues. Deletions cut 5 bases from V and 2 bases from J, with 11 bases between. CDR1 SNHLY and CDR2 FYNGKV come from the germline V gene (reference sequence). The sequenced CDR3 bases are TGTGCCAGCAGCGTACAGGGAAATCAAAACACCTTGTAC. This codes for CASSVQGNQNTLY. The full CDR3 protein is CASSVQGNQNTLYF.

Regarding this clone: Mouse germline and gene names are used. The sequenced part of the CDR3 DNA is TGTGCCTGGAGTCCCACCAGGGGGTATGAACAGTAC. Protein sequence: CAWSPTRGYEQY. In full, the CDR3 reads CAWSPTRGYEQYF. The chain is built from TRBV31 and TRBJ2-7, with 7 bases aligning to TRBD1. The read ends 1 residue early relative to the CDR3; the germline J gene fills the gap. The J segment lost 4 bases and the V segment lost 1 base, leaving 4 bases of the junction unmatched. CDR3 size: 13 residues. CDR1 is GKSSPN, CDR2 SITVG, per germline.